The clone carrying this T cell receptor (beta chain) showed up just once. The antigen remains undetermined. The data were taken from a study of blood T cells in healthy people across ages. Study-level information: Capture by template switching was about one barcoded beta molecule per two T cells. Study-wide findings and caveats: The fall in TCR beta diversity per million T cells was roughly linear with age.

CDR3 size: 13 residues. CDR1 is MNHEY, CDR2 SVGAGI, per germline. Primers used in a second PCR of about 6 to 12 cycles were a sample-barcoded 5' primer and a J-beta primer mix. Each cDNA molecule carried a tag from a template-switch adaptor that contained 12 random nucleotides. TCRdb re-called the 5' RACE reads through MiXCR, storing one row per CDR3 protein. The sample consists of about 1.4 million distinct CDR3 sequences, 59% of them appearing once. In terms of origin and age, donors were healthy Caucasian individuals from Russia aged about 6 to 90. Sequencing input: blood. This clonotype originated in a man aged 18 to 35 in good health. The V call is TRBV6-5, the J call TRBJ2-5, with 8 bases that match TRBD1. TRBJ2-7 matches the DNA end more closely, so the J call is doubtful. CDR3 in DNA: TGTGCCAGCAGCCCGACAGGGGTGAACGAGCAGTACTTC. It specifies CASSPTGVNEQYF.